The 14 T cell receptor beta chains below come from one sample, sequenced in a study of Graves' ophthalmopathy and Graves' hyperthyroidism. The sequenced template was RNA, covering the TCR beta CDR3 region. HTBI primers primed a first-round RT-PCR, and a second-round multiplex PCR followed. One entry per CDR3 protein results from TCRdb running MiXCR on the multiplex PCR reads. The top ten clones hold 3% to 4% of a sample with more than 550,000 distinct CDR3 sequences, over 40% of them seen once. Specimen: peripheral blood. Every receptor here comes from an adult man with Graves' ophthalmopathy.

The rearrangement links TRBV30 to TRBJ1-3; D is unresolved. This CDR3 comprises 13 residues. The V gene's germline CDR1 is GTSNPN and CDR2 SVGIG (reference sequence). Trimming took 5 bases from V and 2 from J, leaving 10 bases between them. The CDR3 here is CAWVTDPGNTIYF. CDR3 coding DNA: TGTGCCTGGGTCACAGACCCTGGAAACACCATATATTTT.

This clonotype was recorded many times. This CDR3 reads CATSRDRGEGTEAFF. CDR3 sequence (DNA): TGTGCCACCAGCAGAGACAGGGGGGAGGGCACTGAAGCTTTCTTT. The chain uses TRBV15 and TRBJ1-1; 7 bases are a match to TRBD1. There are 15 residues in the CDR3. Germline CDR1 LNHNV, CDR2 YYDKDF (reference sequence). V dropped 0 bases and J dropped 4; count of bases not matched to a gene: 5.

This clonotype was detected only a few times. The V call is TRBV20-1, the J call TRBJ2-7, with 8 bases aligning to TRBD1. CDR1 and CDR2 (germline): DFQATT, SNEGSKA (reference sequence). Trimming took 3 bases from V and 3 from J; bases not matched to a gene: 13. CDR3 size: 16 residues. CDR3 sequence reads: CSASEVSGTGFYEQYF. CDR3 in DNA: TGCAGTGCTAGTGAGGTTTCCGGGACAGGTTTCTACGAGCAGTACTTC.

V and J are TRBV5-1 and TRBJ2-2; D is ambiguous. The V gene lost 5 bases and the J gene lost 5 bases, with 10 bases spanning the gap. Germline CDR1 is SGHRS and CDR2 is YFSETQ. The CDR3 consists of 13 residues. The CDR3 DNA reads TGCGCCAGCAGTCCAGCGCGGACCGGGGAGCTGTTTTTT. This encodes CASSPARTGELFF.

V usage is TRBV5-1 and J usage is TRBJ2-5; D is perhaps TRBD2 (6 bases). V lost 3 bases to trimming and J lost 3 bases, with 12 bases between them. Germline CDR1 is SGHRS and CDR2 is YFSETQ. The CDR3 covers 14 residues. Here the CDR3 reads CASSSGTRKETQYF. CDR3 bases: TGCGCCAGCAGCTCCGGGACTCGGAAAGAGACCCAGTACTTC.

This clonotype was recorded at least ten times. The chain combines TRBV5-8 with TRBJ2-2, with D uncertain. V was clipped by 6 bases and J by 4 bases, with 13 bases between them. The CDR3 consists of 14 residues. CDR1 is SGHTS and CDR2 is YDEGEE in the germline V gene. This CDR3 is CASTYDLGTGELFF. The CDR3 region has the DNA TGTGCCAGCACCTACGACTTGGGCACCGGGGAGCTGTTTTTT.

As to this clonotype: The junction shows a germline mismatch at one end, possibly a read error. The gene calls are TRBV5-1 and TRBJ1-1; 9 bases align to TRBD1. Germline loops: CDR1 SGHRS, CDR2 YFSETQ. The CDR3 contains 13 residues. The DNA for the CDR3 is TGCGCCAGCAGCCTCCGGACAGGGGCACTGAAGAACTTT. Its translation: CASSLRTGALKNF.

A few counts support this clonotype. This chain connects TRBV19 to TRBJ2-2; 14 bases are a match to TRBD2. The CDR3 has 17 amino acids. The V gene end was trimmed by 3 bases and the J gene end by 6 bases; junction bases not matched to a gene: 6. Germline loops: CDR1 LNHDA, CDR2 SQIVND (reference sequence). CDR3: CASSIFGLAGGSGELFF. The CDR3 DNA follows: TGTGCCAGTAGTATCTTCGGACTAGCGGGGGGTTCCGGGGAGCTGTTTTTT.

The V and J genes are TRBV15 and TRBJ2-5; D may be TRBD2 (6 bases). The CDR3 runs to 16 residues. Between the trimmed V and J ends, which lost 3 bases and 3 bases, there was a span of 17 bases. Germline values: CDR1 LNHNV, CDR2 YYDKDF (reference sequence). The DNA of the CDR3 is TGTGCCACCAGCAGCTTGGGGATAGCGGCGAAAGAGACCCAGTACTTC. Amino acid sequence: CATSSLGIAAKETQYF. Drawing the rest from reference TRBV15 and TRBJ2-5, the complete variable domain is DAMVIQNPRYQVTQFGKPVTLSCSQTLNHNVMYWYQQKSSQAPKLLFHYYDKDFNNEADTPDNFQSRRPNTSFCFLDIRSPGLGDTAMYLCATSSLGIAAKETQYFGPGTRLLVL.

The table lists this clonotype with many counts. The CDR3 DNA reads as TGTGCCAGCAGCTTGGCTAGCGGGGCCTACGAGCAGTACTTC. Its translation is CASSLASGAYEQYF. This chain uses TRBV7-2 with TRBJ2-7, with 9 bases that match TRBD2. The CDR3 has 14 amino acids. Germline V gives CDR1 SGHTA, CDR2 FQGNSA. Germline trimming cut 3 bases from V and 2 bases from J; bases unmatched to any gene: 2. Full variable domain (missing parts from reference TRBV7-2 and TRBJ2-7): GAGVSQSPSNKVTEKGKDVELRCDPISGHTALYWYRQSLGQGLEFLIYFQGNSAPDKSGLPSDRFSAERTGGSVSTLTIQRTQQEDSAVYLCASSLASGAYEQYFGPGTRLTVT.

The table lists this clonotype with many counts. CDR3 amino acids: CASSWAYEQYF. Here the CDR3 DNA reads TGTGCCAGCAGTTGGGCATACGAGCAGTACTTC. The chain is built from TRBV2 and TRBJ2-7; D unresolved. Trimming removed 5 bases at V and 4 bases at J, with 6 bases between. Germline lookup yields CDR1 SNHLY and CDR2 FYNNEI. The CDR3 is made up of 11 amino acids.

This clonotype was picked up a small number of times. J is TRBJ1-3 and V is TRBV6-6, with a tentative D call TRBD1 (6 bases). Between the trimmed V and J ends, which lost 7 bases and 4 bases, there was a span of 14 bases. Germline CDR1 MNHNY, CDR2 SVGAGI (reference sequence). The CDR3 covers 14 residues. CDR3 in amino acids: CASTKQGPGNTIYF. CDR3 DNA sequence: TGTGCCAGCACAAAACAGGGTCCCGGAAACACCATATATTTT.

This clonotype was seen ten or more times. This sequence joins TRBV15 and TRBJ1-1; possible D gene TRBD1, 6 bases. V was clipped by 6 bases and J by 3 bases, with 14 bases between them. Germline loops: CDR1 LNHNV, CDR2 YYDKDF (reference sequence). This CDR3 comprises 14 residues. The CDR3 nucleotides read TGTGCCACCAGTGCTAGGACAGCTTACACTGAAGCTTTCTTT. Translating gives CATSARTAYTEAFF.

This clonotype was observed at least ten times. V is TRBV25-1 and J is TRBJ2-5, with D possibly being TRBD1 or TRBD2 (5 bases each). V was trimmed by 7 bases and J by 5 bases, leaving 8 bases between them. Germline loops: CDR1 MGHDK, CDR2 SYGVNS. This CDR3 spans 11 amino acids. This chain's CDR3 is CASMGEETQYF. The CDR3 region has the DNA TGTGCCAGCATGGGGGAGGAGACCCAGTACTTC.